These 25 T cell receptor beta chains were all obtained from the same sample, sequenced in a study of cytomegalovirus exposure and HLA in healthy donors. PCR amplification relied on 60 Vbeta primers (plus 13 Jbeta primers). Only in-frame clones appear in the TCRdb table, and some are missing; sequencing was by immunoSEQ multiplex PCR. The sample contains about 120,000 clones, around four fifths of which appear only once. The material sequenced was PBMCs. The receptors were gathered from a man between 40 and 49 years old in good health and CMV-seronegative.

The chain joins TRBV15 to TRBJ1-1; a possible D gene is TRBD1 (5 bases). Trimming took 8 bases from V and 1 from J, leaving 14 bases between them. Germline V gives CDR1 LNHNV, CDR2 YYDKDF (reference sequence). The CDR3 runs to 14 residues. The CDR3 here is CATRGGGSNTEAFF. CDR3 coding DNA: TGTGCCACCCGCGGGGGGGGGTCGAACACTGAAGCTTTCTTT.

The chain uses TRBV9 and TRBJ2-1; the match to TRBD2 covers 9 bases. The CDR3 consists of 14 residues. Looked up from germline, CDR1 is SGDLS and CDR2 is YYNGEE. V dropped 5 bases and J dropped 3; count of bases not matched to a gene: 3. Written as DNA, the CDR3 is TGTGCCAGCAGTGGGACTAGCCACTACAATGAGCAGTTCTTC. Residues: CASSGTSHYNEQFF.

The CDR3 coding sequence is TGCAGTGTCGCGTACGGGACTGAAGCTTTCTTT. This sequence encodes CSVAYGTEAFF. The rearrangement joins TRBV20-1 to TRBJ1-1; no clear D gene. Germline V gene data show CDR1 as DFQATT and CDR2 as SNEGSKA (reference sequence). Trimming pared 7 bases from V and 5 bases from J, leaving 11 bases between. This CDR3 contains 11 residues.

This clone was recorded only once. The genes are TRBV18 and TRBJ1-1; 9 bases match TRBD1. The J segment lost 6 bases and the V segment lost 3 bases, leaving 2 bases of the junction unmatched. Germline CDR1 and CDR2: KGHSH and LQKENI. CDR3 length: 13 residues. The CDR3 DNA follows: TGTGCCAGCTCACCGGGACAGGGATCTGAAGCTTTCTTT. It is translated as CASSPGQGSEAFF.

A word on this clone: An end of the junction differs from the germline gene, which may be a read error. The chain uses TRBV4-3 and TRBJ2-4, with D perhaps TRBD2 (6 bases). Germline V lookup: CDR1 LGHNA, CDR2 YSLEER. CDR3 length: 17 amino acids. CDR3 residues: CASSQEVVTLAKNSQYF. The CDR3 DNA is TGCGCCAGCAGCCAAGAAGTGGTCACACTAGCCAAAAACAGTCAGTACTTC.

The V gene is TRBV5-1, the J gene TRBJ2-1; D is ambiguous. CDR1 and CDR2 (germline): SGHRS, YFSETQ. With 4 bases removed from V and 2 bases from J, the gap between germline ends came to 10 bases. The CDR3 is 14 residues long. The CDR3 region is CASSQDTTYNEQFF. The CDR3 coding sequence is TGCGCCAGCAGCCAAGACACAACCTACAATGAGCAGTTCTTC.

The chain recombines TRBV4-2 with TRBJ2-1; maybe TRBD2 (5 bases). Germline V gene sequence: CDR1 LGHNA, CDR2 YNFKEQ. Deletions cut 2 bases from V and 0 bases from J, with 8 bases between. The CDR3 runs 15 residues. This CDR3 is CASSQSSFSYNEQFF. The CDR3 region has the DNA TGTGCCAGCAGCCAATCTAGCTTCTCCTACAATGAGCAGTTCTTC.

CDR3 region: CSVAQPGLAVYEQYF. For the CDR3, the DNA is TGCAGCGTTGCGCAACCGGGACTAGCAGTCTACGAGCAGTACTTC. The chain recombines TRBV29-1 with TRBJ2-7; TRBD2 agrees at 9 bases. Germline CDR1 and CDR2: SQVTM and ANQGSEA. The V gene end was trimmed by 4 bases and the J gene end by 3 bases; junction bases not matched to a gene: 10. CDR3 length: 15 residues.

This clone was found a few times. The chain combines TRBV19 with TRBJ2-1; weak D call: TRBD2 (7 bases). The CDR3 sequence is 16 residues long. V lost 4 bases, J lost 10 bases, and 23 bases lay in between. Germline CDR1 LNHDA, CDR2 SQIVND (reference sequence). Here the CDR3 DNA reads TGTGCCAGTAGTACAGGGACTACAGGGCCCTTTGGGGAGCAGTTCTTC. The encoded protein is CASSTGTTGPFGEQFF.

The gene calls are TRBV30 and TRBJ1-1; 9 bases are shared with TRBD1. The CDR3 is 15 residues long. In germline, CDR1 is GTSNPN, CDR2 SVGIG (reference sequence). The V gene end was trimmed by 2 bases and the J gene end by 5 bases; junction bases not matched to a gene: 9. CDR3 sequence reads: CAWSRYTGGGTEAFF. CDR3 nucleotide sequence: TGTGCCTGGAGTCGTTATACAGGGGGCGGTACTGAAGCTTTCTTT.

The chain recombines TRBV7-2 with TRBJ2-3; 7 nucleotides line up with TRBD2. Trimming took 2 bases from V and 2 from J; bases not matched to a gene: 7. Germline CDR1 reads SGHTA; CDR2 reads FQGNSA. There are 16 residues in the CDR3. CDR3 in DNA: TGTGCCAGCAGCTTAATGACTAGCAGATACACAGATACGCAGTATTTT. Translated: CASSLMTSRYTDTQYF.

Points on this clone: Germline is not matched at one junction end, which may reflect a read error. The rearrangement joins TRBV2 to TRBJ2-1, with D possibly being TRBD1 (6 bases). This CDR3 has 14 residues. In germline, CDR1 is SNHLY, CDR2 FYNNEI. The CDR3 nucleotides are TGTGCCAGCAGGGAAGACAGGTCCTACAATGAGCAGTTCTTC. Its translation: CASREDRSYNEQFF.

V usage is TRBV30 and J usage is TRBJ1-3; no reliable D call. Looked up from germline, CDR1 is GTSNPN and CDR2 is SVGIG (reference sequence). V was clipped by 3 bases and J by 0 bases, with 6 bases between them. This CDR3 spans 13 amino acids. In nucleotides, the CDR3 is TGTGCCTGGAGCAGAAGCTCTGGAAACACCATATATTTT. Amino acids: CAWSRSSGNTIYF.

CDR3 bases: TGTGCCAGCAGCTTCTCTGGACTGACCACAGATACGCAGTATTTT. Encoded protein: CASSFSGLTTDTQYF. The chain links TRBV7-2 to TRBJ2-3, with TRBD2 as a possible D gene (5 bases). The CDR3 has 15 residues. Trimming took off 3 bases at V and 2 bases at J, with 12 bases between the two ends. Germline V gene sequence: CDR1 SGHTA, CDR2 FQGNSA.

The CDR3 sequence: CASSIQGYSNQPQHF. The DNA of the CDR3 is TGTGCCAGCAGCATACAGGGCTATAGCAATCAGCCCCAGCATTTT. The V and J genes are TRBV7-2 and TRBJ1-5; TRBD1 might be the D (6 bases). Trimming shortened V by 5 bases and J by 0 bases, and 11 bases separated the two germline ends. The CDR3 spans 15 residues. CDR1 SGHTA and CDR2 FQGNSA come from the germline V gene.

The rearrangement joins TRBV7-3 to TRBJ2-7; possibly TRBD1 for D (7 bases). This CDR3 is 13 amino acids long. Germline assignment: CDR1 SGHTA and CDR2 FQGTGA. The ends were cut back, 2 bases at V and 4 bases at J, with 9 bases in the middle. The CDR3 nucleotides read TGTGCCAGCAGCTTACAGGGGGGATACGAGCAGTACTTC. It is translated as CASSLQGGYEQYF.

This sequence joins TRBV9 and TRBJ2-3; TRBD1 matches at 9 bases. The CDR3 runs to 16 residues. V dropped 3 bases and J dropped 4; count of bases not matched to a gene: 9. Germline assignment: CDR1 SGDLS and CDR2 YYNGEE. CDR3: CASSGGYRGRSDTQYF. As DNA, the CDR3 is TGTGCCAGCAGCGGAGGATACAGGGGGCGATCAGATACGCAGTATTTT.

The rearrangement joins TRBV9 to TRBJ2-2, with TRBD1 as a possible D gene (6 bases). Trimming shortened V by 1 base and J by 2 bases, and 12 bases separated the two germline ends. Germline-derived CDR1 and CDR2 are SGDLS and YYNGEE. The CDR3 spans 16 residues. The CDR3 protein is CASSVSRGANTGELFF. Here the CDR3 DNA reads TGTGCCAGCAGCGTAAGCAGGGGAGCCAACACCGGGGAGCTGTTTTTT.

The V gene is TRBV7-9, the J gene TRBJ2-2, with 7 bases fitting TRBD1. The J segment lost 4 bases and the V segment lost 5 bases, leaving 7 bases of the junction unmatched. CDR1 and CDR2 from the germline V gene are SEHNR and FQNEAQ (reference sequence). The CDR3 loop spans 15 amino acids. The CDR3 loop reads CASSPPTGFTGELFF. In DNA, the CDR3 is TGTGCCAGCAGCCCTCCGACAGGGTTCACCGGGGAGCTGTTTTTT.

V usage is TRBV5-1 and J usage is TRBJ2-1, with TRBD2 matching 9 bases. This CDR3 contains 18 residues. With V trimmed by 5 bases and J by 0 bases, 12 bases remained unmatched. Germline V gene sequence: CDR1 SGHRS, CDR2 YFSETQ. CDR3 DNA sequence: TGCGCCAGCAGGGGCACCCCGTATAGCGGGAGCTCCTACAATGAGCAGTTCTTC. Translated: CASRGTPYSGSSYNEQFF.

This clone appeared once. One end of the junction fails to match germline, which may point to a read error. V is TRBV7-2 and J is TRBJ2-6; D is possibly TRBD1 (5 bases). Germline assignment: CDR1 SGHTA and CDR2 FQGNSA. This CDR3 is built from 17 residues. The CDR3 is CASSLVGASSGANGLTF. The DNA for the CDR3 is TGTGCCAGCAGCTTAGTAGGGGCGAGCTCTGGGGCCAACGGCCTGACTTTC.

This clone was recorded once. CDR3 sequence (DNA): TGCAGCGTTAATGTCCAGGGGGCCTCCTACGAGCAGTACTTC. Residues: CSVNVQGASYEQYF. V is TRBV29-1 and J is TRBJ2-5; 8 bases are shared with TRBD1. Judging by the DNA end, TRBJ2-7 fits better; the J call may be wrong. Germline V gives CDR1 SQVTM, CDR2 ANQGSEA. CDR3 size: 14 residues.

This clone was counted once. The chain couples TRBV28 to TRBJ1-5; tentative D call: TRBD1 (6 bases). The V and J ends lost 8 bases and 7 bases respectively, with 15 bases between them. This CDR3 is built from 13 residues. The germline V gene encodes CDR1 MDHEN and CDR2 SYDVKM. CDR3 DNA: TGTGCCAGCTCCTGGGGGGGGCAACAGCCCCAGCATTTT. Its protein product is CASSWGGQQPQHF.

The J gene is TRBJ2-1, the V gene TRBV6-6; D call uncertain. Germline CDR1 is MNHNY and CDR2 is SVGAGI (reference sequence). The germline V and J ends were trimmed by 7 bases and 2 bases, with 18 bases remaining between them. CDR3 size: 16 residues. CDR3 residues: CASTTFPGNPYNEQFF. The CDR3 DNA reads TGTGCCAGCACTACATTCCCGGGTAACCCCTACAATGAGCAGTTCTTC.

The chain uses TRBV7-2 and TRBJ2-4, with unresolved D. The CDR3 has 14 residues. The germline V and J ends were trimmed by 0 bases and 3 bases, with 6 bases remaining between them. Per the germline V gene, CDR1 is SGHTA and CDR2 is FQGNSA. The CDR3 region has the DNA TGTGCCAGCAGCTTAGCAGGCGGCAAAAACATTCAGTACTTC. This sequence encodes CASSLAGGKNIQYF.